The rows below give T cell receptor delta chains drawn from one sample of a study of γδ T cells in repeated Plasmodium falciparum infection. TCRdb repeated clone calling on the multiplex PCR reads with CATT. Among around 57,000 delta-chain clones, approximately 1.5% were seen once, and the ten largest hold approximately 16%. The specimen was gamma-delta T cells from blood. The receptors shown here come from a pool of human donors (malaria-infected and uninfected, not separated). Both conserved end residues are part of each CDR3. The D gene is left open where the match is weak. Where a row states a size, it is once, few, many or the class of an expanded clone; other rows omit it.

J	size	V	D	DNA	CDR3
TRDJ1	many	TRDV1	TRDD3	TGTGCTCTTGGGTCAACAACCTACGCTGGGGGTCACGATAAACTCATCTTT	CALGSTTYAGGHDKLIF
TRDJ1	many	TRDV1	NA	TGTGCTCTTGGGGCACCCCTCCTCCGTACCGCTAAACTCATCTTT	CALGAPLLRTAKLIF
TRDJ1	NA	TRDV1	TRDD3	TGCGCTCTTGGGGGGCCTACGGGTACTGGGGGGTCACTCTCTTACACCGATAAACTCATCTTT	CALGGPTGTGGSLSYTDKLIF
TRDJ1	medium-sized	TRDV1	TRDD3	TGTGCTCTTTGGGAATCCTTCTCTTCCTCGCTACTGGGGGATACTGGGACCGATAAACTCATCTTT	CALWESFSSSLLGDTGTDKLIF
TRDJ1	many	TRDV1	NA	TGTGCTATTGGGGAACTTCCACTCCTACGAGGGGGGTGGGATTCAGCGTACACCGATAAACTCATCTTT	CAIGELPLLRGGWDSAYTDKLIF
TRDJ1	many	TRDV1	TRDD3	TGTGCTCTTGGGAAATGGTTCAAGGGGGATACTGTCGTCGATAAACTCATCTTT	CALGKWFKGDTVVDKLIF
TRDJ1	many	TRDV1	TRDD3	TGTGCTCTTGGGGACCCCTTCCAAGGGGGATACTTGTACACCGATAAACTCATCTTT	CALGDPFQGGYLYTDKLIF
TRDJ1	many	TRDV1	TRDD3	TGTGCTCTTGGGGAAAGTTGGTACTGGGGGGGAGCGTACACCGATAAACTCATCTTT	CALGESWYWGGAYTDKLIF
TRDJ1	medium-sized	TRDV1	TRDD2	TGTGCTCTTGGGGAAGTCTTCCTACGTCCGGGGGGGCTTCTTAAACTCATCTTT	CALGEVFLRPGGLLKLIF
TRDJ2	many	TRDV1	TRDD3	TGTGCTCTTGGGGAGCGGGGAAGGGCCAGGGTCTGGGGGTCAGCACAACTCTTCTTT	CALGERGRARVWGSAQLFF
TRDJ1	many	TRDV1	NA	TGTGCTCTTGGGGAACTGAGCATTTGGACCGATAAACTCATCTTT	CALGELSIWTDKLIF
TRDJ1	many	TRDV3	TRDD3	TGTGCCTTTCCCTACCCTTCCTACGTTTGGGCCGTACTGGGGGATAAAGTAGCCGATAAACTCATCTTT	CAFPYPSYVWAVLGDKVADKLIF
TRDJ1	many	TRDV1	TRDD3	TGTGCTCTTGGGGAAATGCACTACTTCCCCTGGGGGATACCTAGGGACACCGATAAACTCATCTTT	CALGEMHYFPWGIPRDTDKLIF
TRDJ1	medium-sized	TRDV1	TRDD2	TGTGCTCTTGGGGAACTTCATCTTCCTACGAAGGGTTCCACCGATAAACTCATCTTT	CALGELHLPTKGSTDKLIF
TRDJ1	many	TRDV1	NA	TGTGCTCTTGGGGAACTATCGTCGTCTCAAATCTACGAGTACACCGATAAACTCATCTTT	CALGELSSSQIYEYTDKLIF
TRDJ1	many	TRDV1	TRDD3	TGTGCTCTTGGGGAACTACCCGTCCCTTACTGGGGGATACGAGCCCAATCATCGGGGACCGATAAACTCATCTTT	CALGELPVPYWGIRAQSSGTDKLIF
TRDJ1	many	TRDV1	NA	TGTGCTCTTGATTGTGGCTCACCCCCTACCAACACCGATAAACTCATCTTT	CALDCGSPPTNTDKLIF
TRDJ1	medium-sized	TRDV3	TRDD2	TGTGCCTTTAAACTTCCTACTCATAGATTGTACACCGATAAACTCATCTTT	CAFKLPTHRLYTDKLIF
TRDJ1	many	TRDV1	TRDD3	TGTGCTCTTGGGGAACTGGGTCCTAACCTCGCCCTGGGGGCCCGGGTTGATAAACTCATCTTT	CALGELGPNLALGARVDKLIF
TRDJ1	many	TRDV2	TRDD3	TGTGCCTGTGACACCCTCGGTTACTGGGGGATAAGCCCCGATAAACTCATCTTT	CACDTLGYWGISPDKLIF
TRDJ2	medium-sized	TRDV2	TRDD3	TGTGCCTGTGACGTCGACTGGGGGATAAGGTTGACAGCACAACTCTTCTTT	CACDVDWGIRLTAQLFF
TRDJ1	many	TRDV1	TRDD3	TGTGCTCTTGGGACGTTCCCTCTCTTCCTATTCCACTGGGGGATATCGTACACCGATAAACTCATCTTT	CALGTFPLFLFHWGISYTDKLIF
TRDJ1	few	TRDV1	NA	TGTGCTCTTGGGGACCTCCTACGACGGGTGGATATGTACACCGATAAACTCATCTTT	CALGDLLRRVDMYTDKLIF
TRDJ1	NA	TRDV1	TRDD3	TGTGCTCTTGGGGAACGAAGGTTGGTACTGGGGGATAGGACCGATAAGCTCATCTTT	CALGERRLVLGDRTDKLIF
TRDJ1	NA	TRDV3	TRDD2	TGTGCCTTTATTAATCCTTCCTACGACTTTTACTGGGAAATCCCCGATAAACTCATCTTT	CAFINPSYDFYWEIPDKLIF
TRDJ1	large	TRDV2	TRDD3	TGTGCCTGTGACCCTGCCTTCCGGCCCAATGGAGTAGAGCCCTTACTGGGGGCCGACGCTGACCTATACACCGATAAACTCATCTTT	CACDPAFRPNGVEPLLGADADLYTDKLIF
TRDJ1	few	TRDV1	TRDD2	TGTGCTCTTGGGGACCGGCCTTCCTTCTACGTACTAGTTTCCTTACTGTACACCGATAAACTCATCTTT	CALGDRPSFYVLVSLLYTDKLIF
TRDJ1	medium-sized	TRDV1	NA	TGTGCTCTTGGGAATTGGCCTTCCCACCCCCTTAACACCGATAAACTCATCTTT	CALGNWPSHPLNTDKLIF
TRDJ1	many	TRDV1	NA	TGTGCTCTTGGGGAAATTACGGCCTTTACTGTATTGTATAAACTCATCTTT	CALGEITAFTVLYKLIF
TRDJ1	NA	TRDV1	TRDD3	TGTGCTCTTGGGGAACAGACGTCCTTCCACATTCGGCACTGGGGGATAGTCGGGCTCATCTTT	CALGEQTSFHIRHWGIVGLIF
TRDJ1	many	TRDV2	NA	TGTGCCTGTGCAAGAACCCTATACACCGATAAACTCATCTTT	CACARTLYTDKLIF
TRDJ1	many	TRDV2	NA	TGTGCCTGTGACACCCCTCGTAGTATTCCTACTGGAGTCTGGGGATCCCCCGTATTGGCCCTCTCATATCCCACCGATAAACTCATCTTT	CACDTPRSIPTGVWGSPVLALSYPTDKLIF
TRDJ3	many	TRDV2	NA	TGTGCCTGTGACACCGGAGGCGCAACGTCCTGGGACACCCGACAGATGTTTTTC	CACDTGGATSWDTRQMFF
TRDJ1	medium-sized	TRDV1	TRDD3	TGTGCTCTTGGGGAACACTGGGGCCTTAAACTCATCTTT	CALGEHWGLKLIF
TRDJ1	many	TRDV1	TRDD3	TGTGCTCTTGGGCCTGGGGGATACCTCGTTGAGTACACCGATAAACTCATCTTT	CALGPGGYLVEYTDKLIF
TRDJ1	many	TRDV1	NA	TGTGCTCTTGGGGAACCGAAACCGTTATCGGACACCGATAAACTCATCTTT	CALGEPKPLSDTDKLIF
TRDJ1	many	TRDV1	TRDD3	TGTGCTCTTGGGGTGTTCCTGAATTTTCCGTGGGGGACCCCGTACACCGATAAACTCATCTTT	CALGVFLNFPWGTPYTDKLIF
TRDJ1	many	TRDV1	TRDD3	TGTGCTCTTGGGGAACTACCCTCTCCTTGGGGGATACGTGGGGACACCGATAAACTCATCTTT	CALGELPSPWGIRGDTDKLIF
TRDJ1	many	TRDV1	TRDD3	TGTGCTCTTGGGGAACTAGCTGAACTGGGGGATACGACTGGATTCGCCGATAAACTCATCTTT	CALGELAELGDTTGFADKLIF
TRDJ1	medium-sized	TRDV1	TRDD3	TGTGCTCTTGGGGAACCCAACCAATTCCGCCCCAGCGCCTGGGGGTATATTACAAAACTCATCTTT	CALGEPNQFRPSAWGYITKLIF
TRDJ1	many	TRDV1	NA	TGTGCTCTTGGGGAACCCCGAGGCGAGCTCATCTTT	CALGEPRGELIF
TRDJ1	many	TRDV1	NA	TGTGCTCTTGGGGACCTCACCGATAAACTCATCTTT	CALGDLTDKLIF
TRDJ1	many	TRDV2	TRDD3	TGTGCCTGTGACACGAAGAGGCGGCTGGGGGACTCCATGGCGTACACCGATAAACTCATCTTT	CACDTKRRLGDSMAYTDKLIF
TRDJ1	many	TRDV1	TRDD2	TGTGCTCTTGGGGAACTCTTGAAGGGCTCTTCCTACGACCATTTTGGGGGTCGGATCATCTTT	CALGELLKGSSYDHFGGRIIF
TRDJ1	many	TRDV1	NA	TGTGCTCTTGGGGAACCACCGGGCCTTCCTTCCTACGTTGCCTGGGGGATCCCCTGGGGGACCGATAAACTCATCTTT	CALGEPPGLPSYVAWGIPWGTDKLIF
TRDJ1	medium-sized	TRDV1	TRDD3	TGTGCTCTTGGGGAATCCAGCGGCTACTGGGGGTACGACACCGATAAACTCATCTTT	CALGESSGYWGYDTDKLIF
TRDJ1	many	TRDV1	NA	TGTGCTCTTGGGACCCCTTCCTACGTGTCGTACTGGGGGATCCCTGTAACTTACACCGATAAACTCATCTTT	CALGTPSYVSYWGIPVTYTDKLIF
TRDJ1	many	TRDV3	TRDD3	TGTGCCTTAATCCCCAGGTTAGGCTGGGGGATACGGCGCAGTGATAAACTCATCTTT	CALIPRLGWGIRRSDKLIF
TRDJ1	medium-sized	TRDV1	NA	TGTGCTCTTGGGTCCCCTCCAGGGAAATACGGTTCTGGGGCCGACACCGATAAACTCATCTTT	CALGSPPGKYGSGADTDKLIF
TRDJ1	many	TRDV3	NA	TGTGCCGGTGTGCCTTCCCGTTATTTCTCGGTGTCCCGCACCGATAAACTCATCTTT	CAGVPSRYFSVSRTDKLIF
TRDJ1	many	TRDV1	TRDD3	TGTGCTCTCCTACCCTCCTACGGGGGATACGGGTACACCGATAAACTCACCTTT	CALLPSYGGYGYTDKLTF
TRDJ1	many	TRDV1	TRDD3	TGTGCTCTTGGGGAACCCTGGCACCTCCTACGGGCTGGGGGATATAGGCCCATCACCGATAAACTCATCTTT	CALGEPWHLLRAGGYRPITDKLIF
TRDJ1	NA	TRDV3	NA	TGTGCCCCTCGAGTGAGTAAACTCATCTTT	CAPRVSKLIF
TRDJ1	many	TRAV29/DV5	TRDD3	TGTGCAGCAAGCGCGTATCCTTCCCCCATTACTGGGGGACTTAAACTCATCTTT	CAASAYPSPITGGLKLIF